These 27 T cell receptor beta chains share one sample of origin, sequenced in a study of T-cell reconstitution after alpha-beta-depleted transplantation in children. It was with unique molecular identifiers that the TCRbeta library was prepared. TCRdb re-derived calls from the PCR reads in MiXCR, one entry per CDR3 protein. Of 500,000 to 600,000 distinct CDR3 sequences listed, around 27% were seen once; the top ten hold 35% to 40%. The sample in question was PBMCs, obtained before TCRalphabeta/CD19-depleted stem cell transplant. These TCRs come from a boy in the first two years of life with Wiskott-Aldrich syndrome, due to receive a stem cell transplant.

The V and J genes are TRBV7-2 and TRBJ2-5; D uncertain. There are 15 residues in the CDR3. From germline, CDR1 is SGHTA and CDR2 FQGNSA. V shed 2 bases and J shed 1 base, with 11 bases lying between them. The CDR3 region is CASSLRIVTQETQYF. CDR3 coding DNA: TGTGCCAGCAGCTTACGCATAGTCACCCAAGAGACCCAGTACTTC. Looking up the rest from reference TRBV7-2 and TRBJ2-5 gives the full variable domain: GAGVSQSPSNKVTEKGKDVELRCDPISGHTALYWYRQSLGQGLEFLIYFQGNSAPDKSGLPSDRFSAERTGGSVSTLTIQRTQQEDSAVYLCASSLRIVTQETQYFGPGTRLLVL.

This sequence joins TRBV20-1 and TRBJ2-7; D gene ambiguous. V lost 3 bases and J 2 bases, leaving 14 bases between the germline ends. Germline CDR1 reads DFQATT; CDR2 reads SNEGSKA (reference sequence). This CDR3 spans 14 amino acids. The CDR3 reads CSASPPRAAYEQYF. As DNA, the CDR3 is TGCAGTGCTAGTCCCCCCCGGGCAGCCTACGAGCAGTACTTC.

This clonotype turned up a few times. V and J are TRBV5-5 and TRBJ2-7, with 8 bases lining up with TRBD2. From germline, CDR1 is SGHKS and CDR2 YYEKEE (reference sequence). This CDR3 spans 14 amino acids. Losses at the gene ends were 2 bases for V and 0 bases for J; bases not matched to a gene: 1. For the CDR3, the DNA is TGTGCCAGCAGCTTCGGGACTAGCTCCTACGAGCAGTACTTC. It codes for CASSFGTSSYEQYF. Based on the CDR3 plus reference TRBV5-5 and TRBJ2-7, the full variable domain is DAGVTQSPTHLIKTRGQQVTLRCSPISGHKSVSWYQQVLGQGPQFIFQYYEKEERGRGNFPDRFSARQFPNYSSELNVNALLLGDSALYLCASSFGTSSYEQYFGPGTRLTVT.

This clonotype has just a few counts. The rearrangement links TRBV12-3 or TRBV12-4 to TRBJ1-3, with TRBD1 matching 7 bases. Losses at the gene ends were 6 bases for V and 0 bases for J; bases not matched to a gene: 20. CDR3 size: 20 residues. The CDR3 loop reads CASRPYRGLSTTDSGNTIYF. In DNA form, the CDR3 reads TGTGCCAGCAGGCCTTACAGGGGTCTGAGTACAACAGACTCTGGAAACACCATATATTTT.

This clonotype occurred a few times. As DNA, the CDR3 is TGTGCCAGCAGGGATCGGACCTATGGCTACACCTTC. This codes for CASRDRTYGYTF. The V gene is TRBV12-3 or TRBV12-4, the J gene TRBJ1-2; D unresolved. V shed 6 bases and J shed 4 bases, with 9 bases lying between them. This CDR3 spans 12 amino acids.

The gene calls are TRBV3-1 and TRBJ2-1, with D possibly matching TRBD1 (5 bases). CDR1 and CDR2 from the germline V gene are LGHDT and YNNKEL (reference sequence). V lost 2 bases and J 8 bases, leaving 10 bases between the germline ends. This CDR3 has 13 residues. The CDR3: CASSQNLGDEQFF. The CDR3 nucleotides read TGTGCCAGCAGCCAAAACTTAGGGGATGAGCAGTTCTTC.

The V and J genes are TRBV4-2 and TRBJ2-1, with no clear D. Germline lookup yields CDR1 LGHNA and CDR2 YNFKEQ. V gave up 1 base and J gave up 8 bases, with 15 bases separating them. The length of the CDR3 is 15 residues. CDR3 DNA: TGTGCCAGCAGCCAAGGACGGATTTTGGGCCATGAGCAGTTCTTC. Its protein is CASSQGRILGHEQFF.

CDR3 protein: CASSREMGADTQYF. The CDR3 region has the DNA TGCGCCAGCAGCCGGGAAATGGGGGCAGATACGCAGTATTTT. This chain links TRBV5-1 with TRBJ2-3; D may match TRBD1 or TRBD2 (5 bases each). The CDR3 spans 14 residues. Germline V gene lookup returns CDR1 SGHRS and CDR2 YFSETQ. Trimming took off 4 bases at V and 4 bases at J, with 13 bases between the two ends.

The chain uses TRBV6-5 and TRBJ2-1; D is unclear. Germline V gene sequence: CDR1 MNHEY, CDR2 SVGAGI. The V end was cut by 0 bases, the J end by 8 bases, with 5 bases between. CDR3 length: 12 amino acids. The CDR3 DNA is TGTGCCAGCAGTTACTCTTTGGATGAGCAGTTCTTC. It yields the protein CASSYSLDEQFF.

The chain is built from TRBV29-1 and TRBJ2-3, with D possibly TRBD1 on 6 matching bases. Deletions cut 7 bases from V and 0 bases from J, with 17 bases between. The CDR3 spans 15 residues. The germline gives CDR1 SQVTM, CDR2 ANQGSEA. CDR3 in amino acids: CSGNTGRRSTDTQYF. The CDR3 coding sequence is TGCAGCGGTAATACAGGGCGCCGTAGCACAGATACGCAGTATTTT.

This clonotype was recorded a few times. The V gene is TRBV12-3 or TRBV12-4, the J gene TRBJ2-3, with 9 bases that match TRBD2. The CDR3 runs 15 residues. V trimming: 4 bases; J trimming: 7 bases; junction bases outside the gene matches: 9. CDR3 residues: CASSSLAGERHTQYF. The CDR3 DNA reads TGTGCCAGCAGTTCCTTAGCGGGAGAGAGACATACGCAGTATTTT.

The CDR3, as DNA: TGTGCCAGCAACGCCCGAGCCTCCTACAATGAGCAGTTCTTC. Encoded protein: CASNARASYNEQFF. The genes are TRBV12-3 or TRBV12-4 and TRBJ2-1, with D unresolved. V was trimmed by 7 bases and J by 0 bases, leaving 10 bases between them. The CDR3 is 14 amino acids.

This clonotype was picked up a small number of times. The rearrangement links TRBV7-2 to TRBJ1-4; perhaps TRBD1 as D (5 bases). The CDR3 has 14 amino acids. V lost 1 base to trimming and J lost 6 bases, with 9 bases between them. Germline V gene data show CDR1 as SGHTA and CDR2 as FQGNSA. In DNA form, the CDR3 reads TGTGCCAGCAGCTTAGTAGGGGTAGATGAAAAACTGTTTTTT. This sequence encodes CASSLVGVDEKLFF.

For the CDR3, the DNA is TGTGCCAGCAGCTTACGGAGGGCCAGGGAGCAGTACTTC. Translation: CASSLRRAREQYF. The J gene is TRBJ2-7, the V gene TRBV7-2; the D gene is possibly TRBD2 (6 bases). V was pared by 2 bases and J by 7 bases, with 12 bases between. Germline CDR1 is SGHTA and CDR2 is FQGNSA. This CDR3 has 13 residues.

The genes are TRBV30 and TRBJ1-1, with 9 bases identical to TRBD1. The germline gives CDR1 GTSNPN, CDR2 SVGIG (reference sequence). With V trimmed by 2 bases and J by 4 bases, 2 bases remained unmatched. This CDR3 is built from 13 residues. DNA for the CDR3: TGTGCCTGGAGTCTGGACAGGGGCACTGAAGCTTTCTTT. Its translation: CAWSLDRGTEAFF.

The chain is built from TRBV20-1 and TRBJ2-7; TRBD2 agrees at 7 bases. The CDR3 has 15 amino acids. Germline assignment: CDR1 DFQATT and CDR2 SNEGSKA (reference sequence). With V trimmed by 0 bases and J by 5 bases, 10 bases remained unmatched. The CDR3 DNA reads TGCAGTGCTAGAGAAAATTATGGTCGGGAGGACGAGCAGTACTTC. This encodes CSARENYGREDEQYF.

The rearrangement links TRBV24-1 to TRBJ2-5, with TRBD2 identical over 7 bases. V lost 4 bases to trimming and J lost 5 bases; unmatched junction nucleotides: 9. Per germline, CDR1 KGHDR and CDR2 SFDVKD. CDR3 size: 15 residues. This CDR3 reads CATSENRLASETQYF. As DNA, the CDR3 is TGTGCCACCAGTGAAAACCGACTAGCCTCCGAGACCCAGTACTTC.

The chain uses TRBV20-1 and TRBJ1-5; the match to TRBD1 covers 10 bases. This CDR3 has 15 residues. In germline, CDR1 is DFQATT, CDR2 SNEGSKA (reference sequence). V shed 5 bases and J 5 bases; nucleotides not matched to a gene: 9. The DNA for the CDR3 is TGCAGTGCTTCATCGGGACAGGGGTTTTATCAGCCCCAGCATTTT. Protein sequence: CSASSGQGFYQPQHF.

V gene TRBV12-3 or TRBV12-4 combines with J gene TRBJ2-7; 9 nucleotides agree with TRBD1. V gave up 5 bases and J gave up 6 bases; unmatched junction bases: 5. The CDR3 consists of 13 residues. The CDR3 region has the DNA TGTGCCAGCAGTAAACAGGGGGCGGTCGAGCAGTACTTC. This codes for CASSKQGAVEQYF.

This clonotype was seen more than once but under ten times. This chain uses TRBV6-1 with TRBJ1-4; 9 nucleotides line up with TRBD1. V lost 5 bases to trimming and J lost 7 bases; unmatched junction nucleotides: 8. The CDR3 loop spans 15 amino acids. Germline V CDR1 and CDR2: MNHNS, SASEGT. The CDR3 reads CASSPTRTGVEKLFF. CDR3 sequence (DNA): TGTGCCAGCAGTCCGACGAGGACAGGGGTTGAAAAACTGTTTTTT.

This clonotype was counted only a few times. V is TRBV5-5 and J is TRBJ2-3, with 9 bases fitting TRBD1. This CDR3 is built from 15 residues. V was clipped by 3 bases and J by 1 base; unmatched bases: 3. CDR1 and CDR2 from the germline V gene are SGHKS and YYEKEE (reference sequence). The CDR3 region has the DNA TGTGCCAGCAGCTGGGGGGACAGGGGCACAGATACGCAGTATTTT. This sequence encodes CASSWGDRGTDTQYF.

This chain uses TRBV18 with TRBJ1-4; unclear D gene. Germline loops: CDR1 KGHSH, CDR2 LQKENI. This CDR3 is 14 amino acids long. V was cut by 6 bases and J by 5 bases, with 13 bases left in between. The CDR3 reads CASSPGLTNEKLFF. The CDR3 coding sequence is TGTGCCAGCTCTCCGGGTCTAACAAATGAAAAACTGTTTTTT.

This sequence joins TRBV5-1 and TRBJ2-3; D may be TRBD2 (6 bases). V was shortened by 2 bases and J by 6 bases, with 19 bases between the two germline ends. Germline V gives CDR1 SGHRS, CDR2 YFSETQ. The CDR3 is 16 amino acids. The chain's CDR3 is CASSFRTTYQLDTQYF. As DNA, the CDR3 is TGCGCCAGCAGCTTTCGGACTACCTACCAACTTGATACGCAGTATTTT.

The rearrangement uses TRBV25-1 and TRBJ2-2, with TRBD2 matching over 8 bases. V trimming: 5 bases; J trimming: 4 bases; junction bases outside the gene matches: 12. This CDR3 has 17 residues. From germline, CDR1 is MGHDK and CDR2 SYGVNS. CDR3: CASSSLRLAGTTGELFF. The CDR3 DNA reads as TGTGCCAGCAGTAGTCTCCGGCTAGCGGGTACCACCGGGGAGCTGTTTTTT.

There are a few counts of this clonotype. This sequence joins TRBV6-2 or TRBV6-3 and TRBJ2-7; D possibly matches TRBD1 or TRBD2 (5 bases each). CDR3 length equals 12 residues. V was trimmed by 7 bases and J by 6 bases, leaving 13 bases between them. CDR1 is MNHEY, CDR2 SVGEGT, per germline. The CDR3 spells CASTRDGPEQYF. CDR3 coding DNA: TGTGCCAGCACCAGGGACGGACCCGAGCAGTACTTC.

This rearrangement joins TRBV5-1 to TRBJ2-5; D is uncertain. V was shortened by 2 bases and J by 1 base, with 6 bases between the two germline ends. The CDR3 length is 13 residues. CDR1 SGHRS and CDR2 YFSETQ come from the germline V gene. The DNA of the CDR3 is TGCGCCAGCAGCTTCGGTATCCAAGAGACCCAGTACTTC. Its translation: CASSFGIQETQYF. Based on the CDR3 plus reference TRBV5-1 and TRBJ2-5, the full variable domain is KAGVTQTPRYLIKTRGQQVTLSCSPISGHRSVSWYQQTPGQGLQFLFEYFSETQRNKGNFPGRFSGRQFSNSRSEMNVSTLELGDSALYLCASSFGIQETQYFGPGTRLLVL.

This clonotype came up a few times. This chain connects TRBV2 to TRBJ2-1; no clear D. This CDR3 region has 11 residues. Germline CDR1 reads SNHLY; CDR2 reads FYNNEI. V gave up 7 bases and J gave up 3 bases, with 4 bases separating them. The CDR3, as DNA: TGTGCCAGCACCTACTACAATGAGCAGTTCTTC. Its protein product is CASTYYNEQFF.